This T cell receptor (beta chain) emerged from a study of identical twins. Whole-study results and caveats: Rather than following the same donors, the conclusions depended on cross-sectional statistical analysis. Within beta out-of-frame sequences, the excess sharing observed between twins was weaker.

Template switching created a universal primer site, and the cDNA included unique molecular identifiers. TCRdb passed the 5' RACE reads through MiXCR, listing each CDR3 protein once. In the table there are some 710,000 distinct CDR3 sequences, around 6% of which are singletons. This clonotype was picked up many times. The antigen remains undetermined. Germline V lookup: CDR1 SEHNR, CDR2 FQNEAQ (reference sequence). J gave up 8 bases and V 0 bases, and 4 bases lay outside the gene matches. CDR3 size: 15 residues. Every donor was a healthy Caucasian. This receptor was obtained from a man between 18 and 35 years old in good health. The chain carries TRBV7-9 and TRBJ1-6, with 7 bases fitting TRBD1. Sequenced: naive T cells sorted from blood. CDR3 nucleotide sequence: TGTGCCAGCAGCTTAGCGCGGCAGGGGGATTCACCCCTCCACTTT. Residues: CASSLARQGDSPLHF. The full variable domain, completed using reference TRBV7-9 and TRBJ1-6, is DTGVSQNPRHKITKRGQNVTFRCDPISEHNRLYWYRQTLGQGPEFLTYFQNEAQLEKSRLLSDRFSAERPKGSFSTLEIQRTEQGDSAMYLCASSLARQGDSPLHFGNGTRLTVT.